The source of this T cell receptor (beta chain) is a study of blood T cell repertoires in COVID-19. The overall study: From T cells, B-cell-depleted T cells, or PBMCs came the material, which was cDNA or gDNA.

The CDR3 contains 16 residues. With 2 bases removed from V and 2 bases from J, the gap between germline ends came to 15 bases. Germline CDR1 is SEHNR and CDR2 is FQNEAQ (reference sequence). Data came from immunoSEQ multiplex PCR; TCRdb stores just in-frame clones and leaves some out. The data hold around 300,000 clones, with approximately 83% observed a single time. Sequenced sample: peripheral blood. This receptor was identified in a woman in her twenties or thirties who had recovered from COVID-19. The chain recombines TRBV7-9 with TRBJ1-2, with D unclear. CDR3 sequence: CASSLFIGGENYGYTF. The CDR3 DNA is TGTGCCAGCAGCTTATTTATAGGAGGCGAGAACTATGGCTACACCTTC.